The rows below give T cell receptor beta chains drawn from one sample of a study of identical twins. One entry per CDR3 protein, called by TCRdb with MiXCR from the 5' RACE reads. This table holds hundreds of thousands of distinct CDR3 sequences, roughly a quarter found once. This same sample was also taken into another study, of T cells expressing NK-cell markers.

Material: CD4+ T cells sorted from blood. The receptors stem from a woman aged 18-35 years in good health. The CDR3 runs from the conserved cysteine through the conserved F or W. A D gene is named only where the DNA matches it firmly. Expanded clones get a size class; other rows say once, few or many, or leave the size out.

>TRBD1|TRBV20-1|-|TRBJ2-5
CSADKGQYQETQYF
TGCAGTGCTGACAAGGGACAGTACCAAGAGACCCAGTACTTC
>TRBD2|TRBV9|few|TRBJ2-5
CASSVIPLAGGLETQYF
TGTGCCAGCAGCGTAATTCCCCTAGCGGGAGGGCTAGAGACCCAGTACTTC
>-|TRBV29-1|many|TRBJ1-1
CSAGNTEAFF
TGCAGCGCAGGGAACACTGAAGCTTTCTTT
>-|TRBV4-3|many|TRBJ2-2
CASSQQTRVPGELFF
TGCGCCAGCAGCCAGCAGACTAGGGTCCCCGGGGAGCTGTTTTTT
>-|TRBV12-3/TRBV12-4|-|TRBJ2-1
CASSFTRGGGEQFF
TGTGCCAGCAGTTTCACGAGGGGGGGCGGGGAGCAGTTCTTC
>-|TRBV20-1|-|TRBJ1-1
CSAGQLGAFF
TGCAGTGCTGGTCAGCTGGGAGCTTTCTTT
>-|TRBV20-1|-|TRBJ2-1
CSASGPRGSYNEQFF
TGCAGTGCTAGCGGTCCCAGGGGCTCCTACAATGAGCAGTTCTTC
>-|TRBV20-1|-|TRBJ1-2
CSAAHTSGYTF
TGCAGTGCTGCCCACACCTCTGGCTACACCTTC
>-|TRBV29-1|few|TRBJ2-3
CSVERGYTDTQYF
TGCAGCGTTGAAAGGGGGTACACAGATACGCAGTATTTT
>-|TRBV4-3|few|TRBJ2-3
CASSQGEADTQYF
TGCGCCAGCAGCCAAGGAGAGGCAGATACGCAGTATTTT
>-|TRBV10-3|few|TRBJ2-5
CAISEELEETQYF
TGTGCCATCAGTGAGGAGCTGGAGGAGACCCAGTACTTC
>-|TRBV6-6|-|TRBJ2-7
CASSDLDTQYF
TGTGCCAGCAGCGACCTGGACACGCAGTACTTC
>TRBD1|TRBV6-1|-|TRBJ1-5
CASSLRQGNQPQHF
TGTGCCAGCAGCCTAAGACAGGGGAATCAGCCCCAGCATTTT
>-|TRBV29-1|-|TRBJ2-1
CSVEVNHEGYSYNEQFF
TGCAGCGTTGAAGTGAACCACGAGGGGTACTCCTACAATGAGCAGTTCTTC
>-|TRBV6-4|-|TRBJ2-7
CASRDIYEQYF
TGTGCCAGCAGGGACATCTACGAGCAGTACTTC
>TRBD2|TRBV7-2|few|TRBJ2-2
CASSLDVSGSKGLFF
TGTGCCAGCAGCTTAGATGTTAGCGGGAGTAAAGGGCTGTTTTTT
>-|TRBV11-2|few|TRBJ2-1
CASSTRTVEQFF
TGTGCCAGCAGCACCCGCACGGTGGAGCAGTTCTTC
>-|TRBV12-3/TRBV12-4|-|TRBJ1-1
CASSPVGRRTEAFF
TGTGCCAGCAGCCCAGTGGGCAGGAGGACTGAAGCTTTCTTT
>-|TRBV29-1|few|TRBJ2-3
CSLERGTDTQYF
TGCAGCCTAGAAAGGGGAACAGATACGCAGTATTTT
>TRBD2|TRBV20-1|few|TRBJ2-7
CSARLASGRYYEQYF
TGCAGTGCTAGATTAGCCAGCGGGAGATACTACGAGCAGTACTTC
>-|TRBV6-5|-|TRBJ1-1
CASRGRPEAFF
TGTGCCAGCAGGGGCAGGCCTGAAGCTTTCTTT
>-|TRBV15|many|TRBJ2-4
CATSRDGNIQYF
TGTGCCACCAGCAGAGATGGCAACATTCAGTACTTC
>-|TRBV5-1|many|TRBJ2-1
CASSLGLLNEQFF
TGCGCCAGCAGCTTGGGACTATTGAATGAGCAGTTCTTC
>-|TRBV20-1|once|TRBJ2-7
CSASPGRNEQYF
TGCAGTGCTAGCCCAGGGCGGAACGAGCAGTACTTC
>-|TRBV5-1|-|TRBJ2-7
CASSGGSLPYEQYF
TGCGCCAGCAGCGGGGGGAGTCTACCCTACGAGCAGTACTTC
>-|TRBV7-2|few|TRBJ2-7
CASSLGPATYEQYF
TGTGCCAGCAGCTTGGGACCCGCGACCTACGAGCAGTACTTC
>TRBD1|TRBV5-1|many|TRBJ1-2
CASSWGTVYGYTF
TGCGCCAGCAGCTGGGGGACAGTCTATGGCTACACCTTC
>TRBD2|TRBV6-2/TRBV6-3|-|TRBJ2-7
CANSTGGCYEQYF
TGTGCCAACTCGACGGGGGGATGCTACGAGCAGTACTTC
>-|TRBV5-1|-|TRBJ1-6
CASNEGSDSPLHF
TGCGCCAGCAATGAGGGGTCCGATTCACCCCTCCACTTT